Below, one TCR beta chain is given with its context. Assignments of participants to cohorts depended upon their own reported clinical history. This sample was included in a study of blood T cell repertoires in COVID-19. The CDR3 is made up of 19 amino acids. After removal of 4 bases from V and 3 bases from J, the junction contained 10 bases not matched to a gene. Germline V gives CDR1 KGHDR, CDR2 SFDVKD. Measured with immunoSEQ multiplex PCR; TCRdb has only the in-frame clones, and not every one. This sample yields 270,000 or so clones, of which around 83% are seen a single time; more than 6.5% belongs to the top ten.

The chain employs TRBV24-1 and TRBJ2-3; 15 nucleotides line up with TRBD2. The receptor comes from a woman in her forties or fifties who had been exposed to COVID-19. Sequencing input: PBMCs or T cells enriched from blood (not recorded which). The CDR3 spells CATSDPGLAGGPRTDTQYF. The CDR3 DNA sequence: TGTGCCACCAGTGACCCCGGACTAGCGGGGGGGCCTAGGACAGATACGCAGTATTTT.